The 23 T cell receptor beta chains given below trace back to one sample, sequenced in a study of cytomegalovirus exposure and HLA in healthy donors. 13 Jbeta primers and 60 Vbeta primers were used for the PCR. The data were produced by immunoSEQ multiplex PCR, yet TCRdb's version contains in-frame clones alone and is incomplete. The table has 150,000 or so clones, around 80% seen once. Sequencing was performed on PBMCs. These receptors were taken from a woman between 40 and 55 years old in good health and CMV-seropositive.

The chain has TRBV5-1 and TRBJ2-5; 8 nucleotides line up with TRBD2. CDR3 size: 16 residues. From germline, CDR1 is SGHRS and CDR2 YFSETQ. V trimming: 0 bases; J trimming: 1 base; junction bases outside the gene matches: 5. The CDR3 nucleotides are TGCGCCAGCAGCTTGGCCCTACTAGCGGCCCAAGAGACCCAGTACTTC. This gives the protein CASSLALLAAQETQYF.

This rearrangement joins TRBV4-2 to TRBJ1-4, with 8 bases fitting TRBD1. This CDR3 spans 15 amino acids. CDR1 LGHNA and CDR2 YNFKEQ come from the germline V gene. The V and J ends lost 2 bases and 2 bases, in that order; junction bases with no gene match: 1. The CDR3 is CASSQYRGTNEKLFF. DNA of the CDR3: TGTGCCAGCAGCCAATACAGGGGGACTAATGAAAAACTGTTTTTT.

This clone was found once. This chain connects TRBV28 to TRBJ2-5; TRBD1 aligns across 7 bases. The CDR3 consists of 15 residues. With V trimmed by 3 bases and J by 7 bases, 11 bases remained unmatched. From germline, CDR1 is MDHEN and CDR2 SYDVKM. Written as DNA, the CDR3 is TGTGCCAGCAGTTTCCCCGGGACAGAGGCCCGGACCCAGTACTTC. It encodes CASSFPGTEARTQYF.

The CDR3 sequence: CASSFTRGDTGELFF. The CDR3 region has the DNA TGTGCCAGCAGCTTTACCAGGGGAGACACCGGGGAGCTGTTTTTT. The gene calls are TRBV7-9 and TRBJ2-2; a weak D match, TRBD1 (6 bases). Germline values: CDR1 SEHNR, CDR2 FQNEAQ (reference sequence). V lost 3 bases, J lost 3 bases, and 11 bases lay in between. This CDR3 comprises 15 residues.

The chain links TRBV11-3 to TRBJ1-2; D is possibly TRBD1 (6 bases). Per the germline V gene, CDR1 is SGHNT and CDR2 is YENEEA. V was cut by 4 bases and J by 5 bases, with 11 bases left in between. The CDR3 is 13 amino acids. The CDR3 bases are TGTGCCAGCAGCTACAGGGCTTGGTATGGCTACACCTTC. The encoded protein is CASSYRAWYGYTF.

The chain couples TRBV7-9 to TRBJ2-7; TRBD1 matches 10 bases. Germline CDR1 SEHNR, CDR2 FQNEAQ (reference sequence). This CDR3 spans 14 amino acids. Trimming removed 4 bases from V and 5 bases from J; junction bases left unmatched: 5. The CDR3 sequence is CASSSAGTGDEQYF. As DNA, the CDR3 is TGTGCCAGCAGCTCAGCCGGGACAGGGGACGAGCAGTACTTC.

A few counts support this clone. This rearrangement joins TRBV5-4 to TRBJ2-2, with D perhaps matching TRBD1 (7 bases). Germline-derived CDR1 and CDR2 are SGHNT and YYREEE (reference sequence). V was clipped by 3 bases and J by 0 bases, with 12 bases between them. This CDR3 is built from 16 residues. The CDR3 sequence is CASSSQGGTNTGELFF. CDR3 DNA sequence: TGTGCCAGCAGCTCTCAGGGGGGAACGAACACCGGGGAGCTGTTTTTT. Complete variable domain (other parts from reference TRBV5-4 and TRBJ2-2): ETGVTQSPTHLIKTRGQQVTLRCSSQSGHNTVSWYQQALGQGPQFIFQYYREEENGRGNFPPRFSGLQFPNYSSELNVNALELDDSALYLCASSSQGGTNTGELFFGEGSRLTVL.

This clone has only a few counts. The rearrangement links TRBV11-2 to TRBJ1-1; D remains unclear. The CDR3 consists of 13 residues. The V gene's germline CDR1 is SGHAT and CDR2 FQNNGV. V shed 5 bases and J shed 1 base, with 8 bases lying between them. The CDR3 nucleotides read TGTGCCAGCAGCCCTGGGAGGAACACTGAAGCTTTCTTT. Protein product: CASSPGRNTEAFF.

The chain couples TRBV7-9 to TRBJ2-1; 16 bases line up with TRBD2. In germline, CDR1 is SEHNR, CDR2 FQNEAQ (reference sequence). This CDR3 spans 17 amino acids. V dropped 5 bases and J dropped 10; count of bases not matched to a gene: 11. The DNA for the CDR3 is TGTGCCAGCAGCCGAGCCGGGGGACTAGCGGGAGGGTGGGAGCAGTTCTTC. It is translated as CASSRAGGLAGGWEQFF.

CDR3 bases: TGTGCCAGCAGTGCCACAGCACGGGGGGCTTTCTTT. Its translation is CASSATARGAFF. This chain uses TRBV28 with TRBJ1-1; maybe TRBD1 (5 bases). Germline CDR1 reads MDHEN; CDR2 reads SYDVKM. This CDR3 region has 12 residues. V lost 5 bases to trimming and J lost 11 bases, with 15 bases between them.

This clone showed up just a few times. The CDR3: CASSLGTGENTEAFF. The CDR3 DNA is TGTGCCAGCAGCTTAGGGACAGGGGAAAACACTGAAGCTTTCTTT. The chain has TRBV7-6 and TRBJ1-1, with TRBD1 identical over 9 bases. The CDR3 consists of 15 residues. The V and J ends lost 1 base and 2 bases, in that order; junction bases with no gene match: 2. Germline V gives CDR1 SGHVS, CDR2 FNYEAQ.

V and J are TRBV10-2 and TRBJ1-2; D call uncertain. The V gene lost 2 bases and the J gene lost 5 bases, with 9 bases spanning the gap. Germline-derived CDR1 and CDR2 are WSHSY and SAAADI. The length of the CDR3 is 13 residues. The CDR3 nucleotides read TGCGCCAGCAGTGAGAGTACAGCTTATGGCTACACCTTC. Protein product: CASSESTAYGYTF.

The chain carries TRBV19 and TRBJ1-1, with D perhaps TRBD1 (5 bases). The CDR3 has 14 amino acids. V lost 7 bases and J 1 base, leaving 13 bases between the germline ends. CDR1 and CDR2 (germline): LNHDA, SQIVND (reference sequence). CDR3 region: CASTKRGSNTEAFF. CDR3 in DNA: TGTGCCAGTACCAAAAGGGGATCGAACACTGAAGCTTTCTTT.

The chain joins TRBV6-1 to TRBJ2-2, with 10 bases lining up with TRBD2. V dropped 4 bases and J dropped 1; count of bases not matched to a gene: 9. The CDR3 is 18 residues long. CDR1 is MNHNS, CDR2 SASEGT, per germline. For the CDR3, the DNA is TGTGCCAGCAGTGCCTTAGCGGGAGGCACAGGGAACACCGGGGAGCTGTTTTTT. This sequence encodes CASSALAGGTGNTGELFF.

This clone came up a few times. Here the CDR3 DNA reads TGTGCCAGTAGTACTCGAGGAGGGTCTATTATAAAGGGCTACACCTTC. It yields the protein CASSTRGGSIIKGYTF. This chain connects TRBV19 to TRBJ1-2; D not certain. The CDR3 runs 16 residues. Deletions cut 4 bases from V and 8 bases from J, with 23 bases between. CDR1 and CDR2 from the germline V gene are LNHDA and SQIVND (reference sequence).

The chain uses TRBV27 and TRBJ2-2; a possible D gene is TRBD2 (5 bases). The CDR3 sequence is 14 residues long. The ends were cut back, 4 bases at V and 6 bases at J, with 12 bases in the middle. CDR1 MNHEY and CDR2 SMNVEV come from the germline V gene (reference sequence). The CDR3 loop is CASSSRTGSGELFF. Here the CDR3 DNA reads TGTGCCAGCAGTTCTCGGACTGGTTCCGGGGAGCTGTTTTTT.

The chain is built from TRBV4-1 and TRBJ2-3; D unclear. V shed 5 bases and J shed 3 bases, with 12 bases lying between them. The CDR3 loop spans 14 amino acids. The germline CDR1 and CDR2 sequences are MGHRA and YSYEKL. The CDR3 here is CASSDTLGTDTQYF. Here the CDR3 DNA reads TGCGCCAGCAGCGATACCCTCGGGACAGATACGCAGTATTTT.

This sequence joins TRBV5-5 and TRBJ2-7; no clear D. V was trimmed by 0 bases and J by 4 bases, leaving 8 bases between them. Germline lookup yields CDR1 SGHKS and CDR2 YYEKEE (reference sequence). The CDR3 has 13 residues. CDR3 bases: TGTGCCAGCAGCTTGGGTCCTACTTACGAGCAGTACTTC. This translates into CASSLGPTYEQYF.

The chain is built from TRBV10-3 and TRBJ2-7, with TRBD1 matching over 8 bases. V shed 3 bases and J 3 bases; nucleotides not matched to a gene: 7. CDR3 length: 15 residues. The germline V gene encodes CDR1 ENHRY and CDR2 SYGVKD. The CDR3 loop reads CAISDPGQGIYEQYF. The CDR3, as DNA: TGTGCCATCAGTGACCCCGGACAGGGAATCTACGAGCAGTACTTC.

This rearrangement joins TRBV25-1 to TRBJ2-5; D is unresolved. V lost 6 bases and J 4 bases, leaving 3 bases between the germline ends. There are 10 residues in the CDR3. CDR1 MGHDK and CDR2 SYGVNS come from the germline V gene. The CDR3 DNA reads as TGTGCCAGCAGGAGAGAGACCCAGTACTTC. Protein sequence: CASRRETQYF.

V gene TRBV18 combines with J gene TRBJ2-7; D uncertain. The CDR3 is 12 residues long. Germline V gene data show CDR1 as KGHSH and CDR2 as LQKENI. V lost 2 bases to trimming and J lost 5 bases, with 7 bases between them. The CDR3 here is CASSPILNEQYF. The CDR3 nucleotides are TGTGCCAGCTCACCAATCTTAAACGAGCAGTACTTC.

V is TRBV5-4 and J is TRBJ2-1; D may be TRBD1 (5 bases). The V and J ends lost 0 bases and 9 bases respectively, with 10 bases between them. Per germline, CDR1 SGHNT and CDR2 YYREEE (reference sequence). The length of the CDR3 is 13 residues. The CDR3 sequence is CASSLAPGSEQFF. In DNA form, the CDR3 reads TGTGCCAGCAGCTTGGCCCCAGGGTCTGAGCAGTTCTTC.

This clone was detected a few times. The genes are TRBV9 and TRBJ2-1; 7 bases align to TRBD1. V was clipped by 0 bases and J by 6 bases; unmatched bases: 6. This CDR3 is 15 amino acids long. Per germline, CDR1 SGDLS and CDR2 YYNGEE. The chain's CDR3 is CASSVGGTALNEQFF. CDR3 bases: TGTGCCAGCAGCGTAGGGGGGACAGCCCTCAATGAGCAGTTCTTC.